The sequence of this TCR beta chain was determined in a study of blood T cell repertoires in COVID-19. Study overall: Material from acute and convalescent COVID-19 was sourced from the United States, Italy and Spain. PBMCs, B-cell-depleted T cells, or T cells were the source of the cDNA or gDNA that made up the material.

CDR1 and CDR2 from the germline V gene are SGHTS and YDEGEE. V lost 0 bases, J lost 1 base, and 3 bases stayed unmatched. The CDR3 has 16 amino acids. Per the study methods: Estimation of nucleated cell counts was performed using reference gene primer amplification. The method was immunoSEQ multiplex PCR; TCRdb's version includes in-frame clones alone and lacks a portion of them. D and trimming were read from the DNA, whereas the V and J calls and clone size are those reported in that table. The sample lists 250,000 to 300,000 clones, about 91% occurring once. The gene calls are TRBV5-8 and TRBJ1-4; 7 positions agree with TRBD1. The receptor comes from a young woman who had recovered from COVID-19. Sequencing was carried out using peripheral blood. The CDR3: CASSLGQGETNEKLFF. The CDR3 coding sequence is TGTGCCAGCAGCTTGGGGCAGGGGGAAACTAATGAAAAACTGTTTTTT.